This is a list of T cell receptor beta chains from one sample in a study of blood T cell repertoires in COVID-19. TCRdb keeps only in-frame clones here, not all; method: immunoSEQ multiplex PCR. The repertoire consists of about 350,000 clones, with approximately 89% occurring once and the leading ten covering approximately 4.1%. Sequencing was done on a sample of peripheral blood. The origin of the receptors is a woman aged 60 to 75 with COVID-19, enrolled during active disease. Both conserved end residues are part of each CDR3. The D gene is left open where the match is weak. Clone size is stated in some rows and not others, as once, few, many or a class when expanded.

CDR3: CASSSGQGTQETQYF
DNA: TGCGCCAGCAGCTCCGGACAGGGGACTCAAGAGACCCAGTACTTC
size: -
V: TRBV5-1
D: TRBD1
J: TRBJ2-5

CDR3: CASNGAGGQSKNIQYF
DNA: TGTGCCAGCAACGGAGCGGGGGGGCAATCCAAAAACATTCAGTACTTC
size: -
V: TRBV28
D: TRBD2
J: TRBJ2-4

CDR3: CASSQRQGMNTEAFF
DNA: TGTGCCAGCAGCCAAAGACAGGGGATGAACACTGAAGCTTTCTTT
size: -
V: TRBV4-2
D: TRBD1
J: TRBJ1-1

CDR3: CASSQDMSQPQHF
DNA: TGTGCCAGCAGCCAAGATATGAGTCAGCCCCAGCATTTT
size: -
V: TRBV14
D: -
J: TRBJ1-5

CDR3: CASSYLRGLEAFF
DNA: TGTGCCAGCAGTTACCTCAGGGGCCTTGAAGCTTTCTTT
size: -
V: TRBV6-5
D: -
J: TRBJ1-1

CDR3: CASSMGADSPLHF
DNA: TGTGCCAGCTCAATGGGGGCAGATTCACCCCTCCACTTT
size: -
V: TRBV18
D: -
J: TRBJ1-6

CDR3: CATSRVIGQPQHF
DNA: TGTGCCACCAGCAGAGTTATCGGTCAGCCCCAGCATTTT
size: -
V: TRBV15
D: -
J: TRBJ1-5

CDR3: CASSLTGYEQFF
DNA: TGTGCCAGCAGTTTAACAGGGTACGAGCAGTTCTTC
size: -
V: TRBV27
D: -
J: TRBJ2-1

CDR3: CASSLAPSAGSYNSPLHF
DNA: TGTGCCAGCAGCTTAGCCCCCTCGGCGGGATCCTATAATTCACCCCTCCACTTT
size: once
V: TRBV7-2
D: -
J: TRBJ1-6

CDR3: CASRRTGNTEAFF
DNA: TGTGCCAGCAGGCGGACGGGAAACACTGAAGCTTTCTTT
size: once
V: TRBV7-9
D: -
J: TRBJ1-1

CDR3: CASSLGWQGPGTEAFF
DNA: TGCGCCAGCAGCTTGGGATGGCAGGGGCCAGGGACTGAAGCTTTCTTT
size: -
V: TRBV5-1
D: -
J: TRBJ1-1

CDR3: CASSQGFTTGDEQFF
DNA: TGTGCCAGCAGCCAGGGATTTACAACTGGGGATGAGCAGTTCTTC
size: -
V: TRBV6-5
D: -
J: TRBJ2-1

CDR3: CAISAGGDSGNTIYF
DNA: TGTGCCATCAGTGCAGGCGGGGACTCTGGAAACACCATATATTTT
size: -
V: TRBV10-3
D: -
J: TRBJ1-3

CDR3: CARSSGQVGNQPQHF
DNA: TGTGCCAGAAGCTCCGGACAGGTGGGGAATCAGCCCCAGCATTTT
size: -
V: TRBV7-5
D: -
J: TRBJ1-5

CDR3: CTGTSGQETQYF
DNA: TGCACCGGAACTAGCGGCCAAGAGACCCAGTACTTC
size: -
V: TRBV1
D: -
J: TRBJ2-5

CDR3: CASSGTGYTGELFF
DNA: TGTGCCAGCAGCGGGACAGGGTACACCGGGGAGCTGTTTTTT
size: -
V: TRBV9
D: TRBD1
J: TRBJ2-2

CDR3: CASSGSRGRRLAETQYF
DNA: TGTGCCAGCAGTGGGTCGAGGGGACGAAGACTAGCCGAGACCCAGTACTTC
size: -
V: TRBV6-1
D: TRBD2
J: TRBJ2-5

CDR3: CASSARTGFSPLHF
DNA: TGTGCCAGCAGCGCCCGGACAGGGTTCTCACCCCTCCACTTT
size: -
V: TRBV11-2
D: TRBD1
J: TRBJ1-6

CDR3: CASSPELNTEAFF
DNA: TGTGCCAGCAGCCCTGAGTTGAACACTGAAGCTTTCTTT
size: -
V: TRBV9
D: -
J: TRBJ1-1

CDR3: CASSQAQRGGLYEQYF
DNA: TGTGCCAGCAGCCAAGCGCAGCGGGGGGGCCTCTACGAGCAGTACTTC
size: -
V: TRBV4-2
D: TRBD2
J: TRBJ2-7

CDR3: CASSSPDSGRTEAFF
DNA: TGTGCCAGCAGCAGCCCGGACAGCGGAAGGACTGAAGCTTTCTTT
size: -
V: TRBV5-6
D: -
J: TRBJ1-1

CDR3: CSVEGSYGYTF
DNA: TGCAGCGTTGAAGGGAGCTATGGCTACACCTTC
size: -
V: TRBV29-1
D: -
J: TRBJ1-2

CDR3: CASSPATGGHSPLHF
DNA: TGTGCCAGCTCACCAGCCACAGGGGGTCATTCACCCCTCCACTTT
size: -
V: TRBV18
D: TRBD1
J: TRBJ1-6

CDR3: CASSLALGQGANQPQHF
DNA: TGTGCCAGCAGCTTAGCGTTAGGCCAGGGGGCAAATCAGCCCCAGCATTTT
size: -
V: TRBV7-8
D: TRBD1
J: TRBJ1-5

CDR3: CASSNRPGTSYNEQFF
DNA: TGTGCCAGCAGCAACCGTCCCGGGACTAGTTACAATGAGCAGTTCTTC
size: -
V: TRBV4-2
D: TRBD2
J: TRBJ2-1

CDR3: CASLGATGPGGYTF
DNA: TGTGCCAGCCTCGGCGCGACAGGGCCCGGTGGCTACACCTTC
size: once
V: TRBV2
D: TRBD1
J: TRBJ1-2

CDR3: CASGTAYGYTF
DNA: TGTGCCAGCGGGACAGCCTATGGCTACACCTTC
size: -
V: TRBV6-6
D: TRBD1
J: TRBJ1-2

CDR3: CASSPRQGASYGYTF
DNA: TGCGCCAGCAGCCCCCGACAGGGGGCAAGCTATGGCTACACCTTC
size: -
V: TRBV5-1
D: TRBD1
J: TRBJ1-2

CDR3: CASSLEAGSGNTIYF
DNA: TGTGCCAGCAGCTTAGAGGCGGGCTCTGGAAACACCATATATTTT
size: few
V: TRBV7-2
D: -
J: TRBJ1-3

CDR3: CASSLSELGAGAFF
DNA: TGTGCCAGCAGCTTATCGGAATTGGGCGCCGGAGCTTTCTTT
size: -
V: TRBV7-8
D: -
J: TRBJ1-1

CDR3: CASSRQGFNTEAFF
DNA: TGTGCCAGCAGCCGACAGGGTTTCAATACTGAAGCTTTCTTT
size: -
V: TRBV16
D: TRBD1
J: TRBJ1-1

CDR3: CASSLALQSNYGYTF
DNA: TGTGCCAGCAGCTTAGCGTTGCAGTCTAACTATGGCTACACCTTC
size: once
V: TRBV7-2
D: -
J: TRBJ1-2

CDR3: CASSQGQFNQPQHF
DNA: TGTGCCAGCAGCCAAGGACAGTTCAATCAGCCCCAGCATTTT
size: few
V: TRBV3-1/TRBV3-2
D: -
J: TRBJ1-5

CDR3: CASSYNSGQGPGYF
DNA: TGTGCCAGCAGTTACAATTCTGGACAGGGCCCCGGGTACTTC
size: -
V: TRBV6-5
D: TRBD1
J: TRBJ2-5

CDR3: CASSNRGGTGELFF
DNA: TGTGCCAGCAGTAACAGGGGGGGCACCGGGGAGCTGTTTTTT
size: few
V: TRBV6-4
D: -
J: TRBJ2-2

CDR3: CASSFGTSGDSTDTQYF
DNA: TGTGCCAGCAGTTTCGGGACTAGCGGCGATAGCACAGATACGCAGTATTTT
size: few
V: TRBV28
D: TRBD2
J: TRBJ2-3

CDR3: CASSERPGGLKQFF
DNA: TGTGCTAGCAGCGAACGACCAGGTGGCTTGAAGCAGTTCTTC
size: once
V: TRBV7-7
D: -
J: TRBJ2-1

CDR3: CASSLGSSGGDNEQFF
DNA: TGTGCCAGCAGCTTAGGTAGTAGCGGGGGGGACAATGAGCAGTTCTTC
size: -
V: TRBV7-9
D: TRBD2
J: TRBJ2-1

CDR3: CASSFPNSGGGHNEQFF
DNA: TGTGCCAGCAGCTTCCCCAATAGCGGGGGGGGACACAATGAGCAGTTCTTC
size: -
V: TRBV7-9
D: TRBD2
J: TRBJ2-1

CDR3: CASSEALRRSSYNEQFF
DNA: TGTGCCAGCAGTGAAGCGCTTCGCCGGAGCTCCTACAATGAGCAGTTCTTC
size: -
V: TRBV6-1
D: -
J: TRBJ2-1

CDR3: CASSSDSPRGYTF
DNA: TGTGCCAGCAGCTCTGACAGTCCCCGGGGCTACACCTTC
size: -
V: TRBV7-9
D: -
J: TRBJ1-2

CDR3: CASSQDGSSYNEQFF
DNA: TGTGCCAGCAGTCAGGACGGGAGCTCCTACAATGAGCAGTTCTTC
size: few
V: TRBV11-2
D: -
J: TRBJ2-1

CDR3: CASSGDRMNTEAFF
DNA: TGTGCCAGTAGTGGAGACAGGATGAACACTGAAGCTTTCTTT
size: -
V: TRBV19
D: -
J: TRBJ1-1

CDR3: CASSYKRRAFF
DNA: TGTGCCAGCAGTTACAAACGGAGAGCTTTCTTT
size: -
V: TRBV6-5
D: -
J: TRBJ1-1

CDR3: CASSLGQYGNTIYF
DNA: TGTGCCAGTAGTCTCGGACAGTATGGAAACACCATATATTTT
size: -
V: TRBV19
D: -
J: TRBJ1-3

CDR3: CRADMNTEAFF
DNA: TGCAGGGCGGATATGAACACTGAAGCTTTCTTT
size: -
V: TRBV29-1
D: -
J: TRBJ1-1

CDR3: CASSFVRGSTGELFF
DNA: TGTGCCAGCAGCTTCGTTCGCGGAAGCACCGGGGAGCTGTTTTTT
size: -
V: TRBV7-9
D: -
J: TRBJ2-2

CDR3: CSVWFRGQGSEAFF
DNA: TGCAGCGTTTGGTTTCGGGGACAGGGTAGTGAAGCTTTCTTT
size: -
V: TRBV29-1
D: TRBD1
J: TRBJ1-1

CDR3: CASSPNRNTEAFF
DNA: TGTGCCAGCAGTCCCAACAGGAACACTGAAGCTTTCTTT
size: few
V: TRBV27
D: -
J: TRBJ1-1

CDR3: CASSIEQPFYTGELFF
DNA: TGTGCCAGTAGTATAGAACAGCCCTTCTACACCGGGGAGCTGTTTTTT
size: -
V: TRBV19
D: -
J: TRBJ2-2

CDR3: CASSSTPAGTERFF
DNA: TGTGCCAGCAGCTCGACCCCAGCCGGGACAGAGAGGTTCTTC
size: -
V: TRBV7-3
D: TRBD1
J: TRBJ2-1